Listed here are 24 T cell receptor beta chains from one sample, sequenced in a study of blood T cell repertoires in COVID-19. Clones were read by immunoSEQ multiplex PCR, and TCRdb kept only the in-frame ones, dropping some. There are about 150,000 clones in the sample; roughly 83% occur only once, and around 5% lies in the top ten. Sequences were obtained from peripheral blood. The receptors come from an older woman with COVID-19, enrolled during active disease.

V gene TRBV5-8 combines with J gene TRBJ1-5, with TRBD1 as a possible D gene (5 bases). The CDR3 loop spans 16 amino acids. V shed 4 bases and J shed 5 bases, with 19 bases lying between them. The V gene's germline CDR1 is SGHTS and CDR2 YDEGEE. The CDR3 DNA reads TGTGCCAGCAGCAGCAGGGTCTGGAGCTTAGATCAGCCCCAGCATTTT. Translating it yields CASSSRVWSLDQPQHF.

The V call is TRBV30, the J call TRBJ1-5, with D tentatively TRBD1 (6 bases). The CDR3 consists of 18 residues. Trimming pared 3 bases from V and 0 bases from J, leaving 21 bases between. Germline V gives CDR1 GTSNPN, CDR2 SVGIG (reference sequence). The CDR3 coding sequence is TGTGCCTGGAGCTCATCCGACAGGATTCTTTATAGCAATCAGCCCCAGCATTTT. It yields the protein CAWSSSDRILYSNQPQHF.

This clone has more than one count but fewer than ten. The CDR3 reads CASSWGPGGTNEKLFF. In DNA form, the CDR3 reads TGTGCCAGCAGCTGGGGGCCGGGAGGAACTAATGAAAAACTGTTTTTT. This chain joins TRBV5-4 and TRBJ1-4; tentative D call: TRBD1 (6 bases). This CDR3 contains 16 residues. Germline V gives CDR1 SGHNT, CDR2 YYREEE (reference sequence). Trimming took 3 bases from V and 1 from J, leaving 13 bases between them.

The DNA of the CDR3 is TGTGCCAGCAGCCCGACGGGGACTAGCAGGTCAGATACGCAGTATTTT. It specifies CASSPTGTSRSDTQYF. The V gene is TRBV7-9, the J gene TRBJ2-3; 9 positions agree with TRBD2. This CDR3 is built from 16 residues. Trimming cost V 5 bases and J 4 bases; bases outside gene matches: 10. Germline lookup yields CDR1 SEHNR and CDR2 FQNEAQ (reference sequence).

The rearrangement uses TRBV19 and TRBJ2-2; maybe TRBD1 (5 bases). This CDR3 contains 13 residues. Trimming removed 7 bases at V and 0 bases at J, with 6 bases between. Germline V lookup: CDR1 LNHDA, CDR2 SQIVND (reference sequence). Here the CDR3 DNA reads TGTGCCAGTAAGGACACGAACACCGGGGAGCTGTTTTTT. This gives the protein CASKDTNTGELFF.

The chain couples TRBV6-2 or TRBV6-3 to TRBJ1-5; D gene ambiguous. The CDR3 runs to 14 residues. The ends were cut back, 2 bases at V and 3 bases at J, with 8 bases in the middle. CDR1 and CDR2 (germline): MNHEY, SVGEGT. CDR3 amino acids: CASSYLGINQPQHF. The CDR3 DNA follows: TGTGCCAGCAGTTACCTCGGGATCAATCAGCCCCAGCATTTT.

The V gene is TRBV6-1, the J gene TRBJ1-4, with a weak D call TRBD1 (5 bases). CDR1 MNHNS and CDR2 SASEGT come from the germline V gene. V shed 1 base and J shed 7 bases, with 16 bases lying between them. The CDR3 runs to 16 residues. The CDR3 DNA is TGTGCCAGCAGTGAAGGTCCCCCAGGGATGGGTGAAAAACTGTTTTTT. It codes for CASSEGPPGMGEKLFF.

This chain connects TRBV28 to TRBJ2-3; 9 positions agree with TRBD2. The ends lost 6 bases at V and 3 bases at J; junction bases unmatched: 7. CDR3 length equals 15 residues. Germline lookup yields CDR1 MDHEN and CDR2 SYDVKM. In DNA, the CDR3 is TGTGCCAGCAGCCCGAGCGGGGGGCGTACAGATACGCAGTATTTT. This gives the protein CASSPSGGRTDTQYF. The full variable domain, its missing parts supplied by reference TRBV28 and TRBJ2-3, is DVKVTQSSRYLVKRTGEKVFLECVQDMDHENMFWYRQDPGLGLRLIYFSYDVKMKEKGDIPEGYSVSREKKERFSLILESASTNQTSMYLCASSPSGGRTDTQYFGPGTRLTVL.

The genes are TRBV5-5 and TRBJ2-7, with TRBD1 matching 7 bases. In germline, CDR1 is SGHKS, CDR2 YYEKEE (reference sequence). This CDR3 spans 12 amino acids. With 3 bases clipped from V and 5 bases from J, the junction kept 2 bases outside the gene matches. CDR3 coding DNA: TGTGCCAGCAGCTCTCAGGGGGACGAGCAGTACTTC. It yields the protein CASSSQGDEQYF.

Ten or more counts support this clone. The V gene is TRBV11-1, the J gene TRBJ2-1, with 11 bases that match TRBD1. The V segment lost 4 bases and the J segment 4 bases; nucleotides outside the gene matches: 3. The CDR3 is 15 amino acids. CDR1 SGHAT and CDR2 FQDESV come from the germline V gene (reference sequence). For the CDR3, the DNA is TGTGCCAGCAGCTCGGGGACAGGGGGTTACAATGAGCAGTTCTTC. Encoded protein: CASSSGTGGYNEQFF.

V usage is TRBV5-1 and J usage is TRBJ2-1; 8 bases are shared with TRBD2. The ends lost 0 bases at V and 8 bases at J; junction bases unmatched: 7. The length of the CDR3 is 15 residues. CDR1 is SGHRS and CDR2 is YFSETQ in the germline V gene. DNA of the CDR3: TGCGCCAGCAGCTTGGGACGGGGGGGCCTCGATGAGCAGTTCTTC. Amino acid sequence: CASSLGRGGLDEQFF.

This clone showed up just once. The chain's CDR3 is CSAHRGTEAFF. The DNA for the CDR3 is TGCAGCGCCCACAGGGGGACTGAAGCTTTCTTT. The V gene is TRBV29-1, the J gene TRBJ1-1; TRBD1 agrees at 8 bases. Looked up from germline, CDR1 is SQVTM and CDR2 is ANQGSEA. V dropped 7 bases and J dropped 5; count of bases not matched to a gene: 3. The CDR3 has 11 amino acids.

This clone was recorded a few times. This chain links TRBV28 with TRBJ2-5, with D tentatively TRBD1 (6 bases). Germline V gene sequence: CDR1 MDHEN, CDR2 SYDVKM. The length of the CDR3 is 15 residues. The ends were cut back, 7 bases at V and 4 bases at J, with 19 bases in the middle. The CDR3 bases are TGTGCCAGCAACTCCAGGGGCGGATCGACAGAGACCCAGTACTTC. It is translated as CASNSRGGSTETQYF. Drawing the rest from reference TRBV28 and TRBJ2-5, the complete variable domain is DVKVTQSSRYLVKRTGEKVFLECVQDMDHENMFWYRQDPGLGLRLIYFSYDVKMKEKGDIPEGYSVSREKKERFSLILESASTNQTSMYLCASNSRGGSTETQYFGPGTRLLVL.

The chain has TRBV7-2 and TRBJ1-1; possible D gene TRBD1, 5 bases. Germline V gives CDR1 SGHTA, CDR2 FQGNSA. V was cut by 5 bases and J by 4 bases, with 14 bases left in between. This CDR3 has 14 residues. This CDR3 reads CASSAAGGGTEAFF. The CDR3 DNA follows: TGTGCCAGCAGCGCCGCCGGCGGGGGCACTGAAGCTTTCTTT.

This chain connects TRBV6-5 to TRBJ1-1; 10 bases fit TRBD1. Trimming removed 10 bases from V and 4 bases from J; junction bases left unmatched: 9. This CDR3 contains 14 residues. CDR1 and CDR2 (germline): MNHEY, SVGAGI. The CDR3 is CATTGQGRVTEAFF. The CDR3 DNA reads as TGTGCCACCACGGGACAGGGGAGGGTCACTGAAGCTTTCTTT.

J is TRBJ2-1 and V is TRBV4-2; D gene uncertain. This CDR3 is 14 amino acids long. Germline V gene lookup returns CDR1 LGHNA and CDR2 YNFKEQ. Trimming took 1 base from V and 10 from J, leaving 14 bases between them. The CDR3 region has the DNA TGTGCCAGCAGCCAAGCCGGTGGGCGAACGGAGCAGTTCTTC. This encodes CASSQAGGRTEQFF.

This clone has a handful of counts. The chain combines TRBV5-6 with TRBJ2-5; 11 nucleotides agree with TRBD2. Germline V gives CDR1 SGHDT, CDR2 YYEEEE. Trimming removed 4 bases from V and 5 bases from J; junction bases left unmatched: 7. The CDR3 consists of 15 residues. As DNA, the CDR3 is TGTGCCAGCAGCGTTAGCGGGGGGGCCGTGGAGACCCAGTACTTC. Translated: CASSVSGGAVETQYF. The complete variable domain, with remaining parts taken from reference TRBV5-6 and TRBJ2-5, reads DAGVTQSPTHLIKTRGQQVTLRCSPKSGHDTVSWYQQALGQGPQFIFQYYEEEERQRGNFPDRFSGHQFPNYSSELNVNALLLGDSALYLCASSVSGGAVETQYFGPGTRLLVL.

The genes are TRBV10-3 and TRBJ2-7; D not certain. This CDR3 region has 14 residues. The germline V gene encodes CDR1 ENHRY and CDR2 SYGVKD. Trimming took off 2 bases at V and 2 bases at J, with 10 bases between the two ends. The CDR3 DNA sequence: TGTGCCATCAGTGAGCACCCAGGCCCCTACGAGCAGTACTTC. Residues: CAISEHPGPYEQYF.

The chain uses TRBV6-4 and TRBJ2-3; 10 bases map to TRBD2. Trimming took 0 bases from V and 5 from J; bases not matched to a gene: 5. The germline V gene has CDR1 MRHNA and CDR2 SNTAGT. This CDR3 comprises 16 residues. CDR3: CASSDSPSGGLDTQYF. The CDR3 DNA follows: TGTGCCAGCAGTGACTCACCTAGCGGGGGATTAGATACGCAGTATTTT.

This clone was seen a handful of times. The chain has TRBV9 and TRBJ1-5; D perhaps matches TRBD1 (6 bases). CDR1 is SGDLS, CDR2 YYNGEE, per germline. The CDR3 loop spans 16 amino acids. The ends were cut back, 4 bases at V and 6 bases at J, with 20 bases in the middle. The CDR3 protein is CASSPAEGGVGQPQHF. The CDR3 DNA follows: TGTGCCAGCAGCCCCGCCGAGGGGGGGGTTGGTCAGCCCCAGCATTTT.

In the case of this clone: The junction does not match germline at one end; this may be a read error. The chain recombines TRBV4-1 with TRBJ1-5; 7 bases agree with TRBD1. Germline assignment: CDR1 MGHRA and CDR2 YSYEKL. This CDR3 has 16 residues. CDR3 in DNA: TGCGCCAGCAGCCAAGACCCGGGACAGAGCAATCGGCCCCAGCATTTT. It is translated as CASSQDPGQSNRPQHF.

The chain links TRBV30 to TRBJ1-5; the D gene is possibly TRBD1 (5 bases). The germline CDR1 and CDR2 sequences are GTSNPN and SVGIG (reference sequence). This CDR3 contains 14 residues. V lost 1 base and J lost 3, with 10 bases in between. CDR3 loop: CAWSGMGPNQPQHF. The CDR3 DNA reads TGTGCCTGGAGTGGAATGGGGCCCAATCAGCCCCAGCATTTT. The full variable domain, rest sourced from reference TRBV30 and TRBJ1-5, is SQTIHQWPATLVQPVGSPLSLECTVEGTSNPNLYWYRQAAGRGLQLLFYSVGIGQISSEVPQNLSASRPQDRQFILSSKKLLLSDSGFYLCAWSGMGPNQPQHFGDGTRLSIL.

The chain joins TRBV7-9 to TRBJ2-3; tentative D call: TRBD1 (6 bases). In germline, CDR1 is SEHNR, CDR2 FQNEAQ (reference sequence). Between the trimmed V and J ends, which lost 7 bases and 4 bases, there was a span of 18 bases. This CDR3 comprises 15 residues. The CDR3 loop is CASILGQSGADTQYF. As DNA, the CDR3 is TGTGCCAGCATCCTAGGACAGTCGGGCGCAGATACGCAGTATTTT. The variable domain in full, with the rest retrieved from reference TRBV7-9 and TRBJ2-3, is DTGVSQNPRHKITKRGQNVTFRCDPISEHNRLYWYRQTLGQGPEFLTYFQNEAQLEKSRLLSDRFSAERPKGSFSTLEIQRTEQGDSAMYLCASILGQSGADTQYFGPGTRLTVL.

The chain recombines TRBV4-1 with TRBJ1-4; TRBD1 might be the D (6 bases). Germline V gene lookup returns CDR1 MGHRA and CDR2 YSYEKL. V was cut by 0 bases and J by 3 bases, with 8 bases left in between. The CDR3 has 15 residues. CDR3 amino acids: CASSQDPGANEKLFF. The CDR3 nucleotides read TGCGCCAGCAGCCAAGATCCAGGGGCTAATGAAAAACTGTTTTTT.